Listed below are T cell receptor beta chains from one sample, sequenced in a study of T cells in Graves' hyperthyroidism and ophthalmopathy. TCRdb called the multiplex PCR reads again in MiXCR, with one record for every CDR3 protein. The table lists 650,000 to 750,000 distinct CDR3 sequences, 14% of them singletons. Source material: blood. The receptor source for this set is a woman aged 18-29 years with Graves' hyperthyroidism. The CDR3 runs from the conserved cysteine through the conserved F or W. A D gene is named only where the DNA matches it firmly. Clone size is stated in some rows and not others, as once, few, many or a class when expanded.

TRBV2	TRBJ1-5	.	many	CASMWGGSGNQPQHF	TGTGCCAGCATGTGGGGGGGGAGCGGCAATCAGCCCCAGCATTTT
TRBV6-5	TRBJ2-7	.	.	CASIPQDGITNEQYF	TGTGCCAGCATTCCTCAAGACGGAATTACTAACGAGCAGTACTTC
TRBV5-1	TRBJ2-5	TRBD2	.	CASSLEGRDQETQYF	TGCGCCAGCAGCTTAGAAGGGAGGGACCAAGAGACCCAGTACTTC
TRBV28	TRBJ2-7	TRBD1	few	CASNTPLTGVEQYF	TGTGCCAGCAACACCCCCCTCACAGGGGTCGAGCAGTACTTC
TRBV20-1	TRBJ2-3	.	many	CSARDPLDTDTQYF	TGCAGTGCTAGAGATCCCCTAGACACAGATACGCAGTATTTT
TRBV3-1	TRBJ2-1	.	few	CASSQTLGTGDDEQFF	TGTGCCAGCAGCCAAACCCTGGGGACTGGGGACGATGAGCAGTTCTTC
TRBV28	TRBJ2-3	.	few	CASSTGTLTDTQYF	TGTGCCAGCAGTACCGGGACGCTGACAGATACGCAGTATTTT
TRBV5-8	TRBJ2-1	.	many	CASSSAGQVGNEQFF	TGTGCCAGCAGCTCCGCGGGGCAGGTGGGCAATGAGCAGTTCTTC
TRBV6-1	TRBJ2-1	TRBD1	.	CASSLGQISSYNEQFF	TGTGCCAGCAGTCTGGGACAGATAAGCTCCTACAATGAGCAGTTCTTC
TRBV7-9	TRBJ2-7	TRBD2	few	CASSSTGAGGTEQYF	TGTGCCAGCAGCTCAACGGGAGCGGGAGGGACCGAGCAGTACTTC
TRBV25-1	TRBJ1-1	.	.	CASSESLNTEALF	TGTGCCAGCAGTGAAAGCCTGAACACTGAAGCTCTCTTT
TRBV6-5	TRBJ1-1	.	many	CASSYKIGRLNTEAFF	TGTGCCAGCAGTTACAAGATAGGACGACTGAACACTGAAGCTTTCTTT
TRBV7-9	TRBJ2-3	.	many	CASSRRQGRADTQYF	TGTGCCAGCAGCCGGCGCCAGGGTCGCGCAGATACGCAGTATTTT
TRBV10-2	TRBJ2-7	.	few	CASRDGPSSSYEQYF	TGCGCCAGCAGGGATGGACCTTCGAGCTCCTACGAGCAGTACTTC
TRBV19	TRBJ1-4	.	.	CASSARTGTTNEKLFF	TGTGCCAGTAGTGCTAGAACCGGGACAACTAATGAAAAACTGTTTTTT
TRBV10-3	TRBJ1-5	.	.	CAISEPGSNQPQHF	TGTGCCATCAGTGAGCCTGGGAGCAATCAGCCCCAGCATTTT
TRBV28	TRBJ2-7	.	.	CASSLSGQFSYEQYF	TGTGCCAGCAGTTTATCCGGACAGTTCTCCTACGAGCAGTACTTC
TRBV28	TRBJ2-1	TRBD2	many	CASSVSGKFTNEQFF	TGTGCCAGCAGTGTGAGCGGGAAGTTCACCAATGAGCAGTTCTTC
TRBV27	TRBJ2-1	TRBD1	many	CASSPRQGADNEQFF	TGTGCCAGCAGTCCACGACAGGGGGCTGACAATGAGCAGTTCTTC
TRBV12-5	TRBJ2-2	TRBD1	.	CASGTGTGGRLNTGELFF	TGTGCTAGTGGCACCGGGACAGGGGGTCGATTAAACACCGGGGAGCTGTTTTTT
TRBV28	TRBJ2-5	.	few	CASRRFQRTAQETQYF	TGTGCCAGCCGTAGATTTCAGAGGACAGCTCAAGAGACCCAGTACTTC
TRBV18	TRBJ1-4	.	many	CASSAGNEKLFF	TGTGCCAGCTCAGCAGGGAATGAAAAACTGTTTTTT
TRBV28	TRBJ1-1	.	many	CASSLWGAMNTEAFF	TGTGCCAGCAGTTTATGGGGGGCAATGAACACTGAAGCTTTCTTT
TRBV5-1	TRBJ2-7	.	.	CASSYSGPNLYEQYF	TGCGCCAGCAGCTACTCCGGGCCCAACCTCTACGAGCAGTACTTC
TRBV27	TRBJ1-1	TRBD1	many	CASSLLGQGVNTEAFF	TGTGCCAGCAGTTTACTAGGACAGGGAGTGAACACTGAAGCTTTCTTT
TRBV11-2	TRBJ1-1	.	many	CASSQYTEAFF	TGTGCCAGCAGCCAGTACACTGAAGCTTTCTTT
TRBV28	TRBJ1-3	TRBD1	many	CASSSTGAGNTIYF	TGTGCCAGCAGTAGTACAGGGGCTGGAAACACCATATATTTT
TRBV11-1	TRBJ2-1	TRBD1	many	CASSTPDRRPSDREQFF	TGTGCCAGCAGCACCCCGGACAGGCGGCCGTCAGACCGCGAGCAGTTCTTC